What follows describes a single T cell receptor (beta chain). Its cognate antigen is unknown. Only in-frame clones appear in the TCRdb table, and some are missing; sequencing was by immunoSEQ multiplex PCR. The sample includes more than 2,000,000 clones, more than 80% of them seen just once. These data originate in a study of shared clonotypes between healthy human individuals. As for the study in general: Three plates were used per donor for CD4 naive, three for CD4 memory, two for CD8 naive and one for CD8 memory. Whole-study findings and limits: Some clonotypes were shared by all four sorted-subset donors, while others were not shared. The non-shared ones had lower generation probabilities than the shared ones.

V lost 0 bases and J lost 5, with 10 bases in between. The CDR3 contains 14 residues. Looked up from germline, CDR1 is MNHEY and CDR2 is SVGAGI. Recent acute infections and vaccinations were absent in the healthy HIV-negative adult donors. Sequenced input: naive CD4+ T cells from PBMCs. This sample's subset: CD45RA+ positively selected. The sequence came from a man aged 18 to 30 in good health. Some clones in this sample may be carry-over from other donors' samples. This rearrangement joins TRBV6-5 to TRBJ2-5; D is unresolved. Written as DNA, the CDR3 is TGTGCCAGCAGTTACTCGAAATTTTCCGAGACCCAGTACTTC. Its protein is CASSYSKFSETQYF.